The 25 T cell receptor beta chains in this list originate from one sample, sequenced in a study of T-cell reconstitution after alpha-beta-depleted transplantation in children. Construction of the TCRbeta library involved unique molecular identifiers. One entry per CDR3 protein results from TCRdb running MiXCR on the PCR reads. The sample consists of approximately 390,000 distinct CDR3 sequences, about a tenth of them appearing once. This specimen was PBMCs from the stem cell graft donor, taken from the stem cell graft. These receptors were obtained from a human donor who donated a stem cell graft to a child with acute myeloid leukemia.

The chain couples TRBV20-1 to TRBJ2-4; D is perhaps TRBD1 or TRBD2 (5 bases each). The germline V gene encodes CDR1 DFQATT and CDR2 SNEGSKA (reference sequence). The germline V and J ends were trimmed by 6 bases and 8 bases, with 14 bases remaining between them. The CDR3 totals 12 residues. The CDR3 region is CSAEDVGDIQYF. The CDR3 DNA sequence: TGCAGTGCGGAGGACGTGGGGGACATTCAGTACTTC.

This clonotype was counted only a few times. The rearrangement uses TRBV6-5 and TRBJ1-1; D is possibly TRBD1 (5 bases). This CDR3 comprises 15 residues. Germline V gene lookup returns CDR1 MNHEY and CDR2 SVGAGI. With 2 bases removed from V and 0 bases from J, the gap between germline ends came to 10 bases. Written as DNA, the CDR3 is TGTGCCAGCAGTTACAAAGAGACAGTGAACACTGAAGCTTTCTTT. Its translation is CASSYKETVNTEAFF.

The chain carries TRBV12-3 or TRBV12-4 and TRBJ2-1; 9 bases match TRBD2. The CDR3 has 17 amino acids. J lost 2 bases, V lost 1 base, and 6 bases had no gene match. The CDR3 spells CASSLVASGTTYNEQFF. The CDR3 nucleotides are TGTGCCAGCAGTTTAGTCGCTAGCGGGACCACCTACAATGAGCAGTTCTTC.

The chain uses TRBV29-1 and TRBJ1-2; 11 bases match TRBD1. The CDR3 runs 14 residues. The germline CDR1 and CDR2 sequences are SQVTM and ANQGSEA. V shed 6 bases and J 0 bases; nucleotides not matched to a gene: 3. CDR3 DNA sequence: TGCAGCGTGGTGGACAGGGGGCCTAACTATGGCTACACCTTC. Its translation is CSVVDRGPNYGYTF.

This clonotype was observed at least ten times. The rearrangement links TRBV20-1 to TRBJ1-4, with D possibly being TRBD1 (6 bases). The CDR3 has 12 amino acids. Per the germline V gene, CDR1 is DFQATT and CDR2 is SNEGSKA (reference sequence). V was cut by 0 bases and J by 8 bases, with 7 bases left in between. The CDR3: CSARDGTEKLFF. CDR3 coding DNA: TGCAGTGCTAGAGACGGGACAGAAAAACTGTTTTTT.

This clonotype has at least ten counts. The chain combines TRBV20-1 with TRBJ2-3; TRBD1 agrees at 10 bases. This CDR3 is built from 14 residues. Germline V gives CDR1 DFQATT, CDR2 SNEGSKA (reference sequence). Trimming at V came to 6 bases and at J to 4 bases, leaving 7 bases not matched to a gene. The CDR3 region is CSAADRGLADTQYF. For the CDR3, the DNA is TGCAGTGCCGCCGACAGGGGGCTGGCAGATACGCAGTATTTT.

This clonotype was detected ten times or more. This chain joins TRBV10-3 and TRBJ1-1; tentatively, D is TRBD1 (6 bases). Trimming pared 4 bases from V and 6 bases from J, leaving 21 bases between. The CDR3 runs to 16 residues. Looked up from germline, CDR1 is ENHRY and CDR2 is SYGVKD. The CDR3 nucleotides are TGTGCCATCAGTGGGGGGACCTTTAGGGGGATTTCTGAAGCTTTCTTT. It encodes CAISGGTFRGISEAFF.

The gene calls are TRBV5-1 and TRBJ1-4; TRBD1 aligns across 9 bases. This CDR3 has 16 amino acids. CDR1 and CDR2 from the germline V gene are SGHRS and YFSETQ. Trimming cost V 4 bases and J 5 bases; bases outside gene matches: 9. The CDR3 protein is CASSLGQGPANEKLFF. The DNA for the CDR3 is TGCGCCAGCAGCCTCGGACAGGGGCCGGCAAATGAAAAACTGTTTTTT. Filled out from reference TRBV5-1 and TRBJ1-4, the complete variable domain reads KAGVTQTPRYLIKTRGQQVTLSCSPISGHRSVSWYQQTPGQGLQFLFEYFSETQRNKGNFPGRFSGRQFSNSRSEMNVSTLELGDSALYLCASSLGQGPANEKLFFGSGTQLSVL.

The CDR3 here is CASSFLVPAGTGELFF. In nucleotides, the CDR3 is TGCGCCAGCAGCTTCCTCGTGCCAGCGGGCACCGGGGAGCTGTTTTTT. The rearrangement links TRBV5-1 to TRBJ2-2, with D perhaps TRBD2 (6 bases). The CDR3 length is 16 residues. V dropped 2 bases and J dropped 4 bases, with 15 bases sitting between them. The germline CDR1 and CDR2 sequences are SGHRS and YFSETQ.

There are a few counts of this clonotype. The V call is TRBV29-1, the J call TRBJ2-3; D is unresolved. CDR1 and CDR2 (germline): SQVTM, ANQGSEA. Trimming left V 2 bases short and J 2 bases short, with 8 bases between. This CDR3 contains 13 residues. The CDR3 DNA is TGCAGCGTTGAAACCCACAACACAGATACGCAGTATTTT. This sequence encodes CSVETHNTDTQYF.

V and J are TRBV3-1 and TRBJ2-2; D call uncertain. The CDR3 is 15 residues long. The V end lost 1 base, the J end lost 8 bases, and 14 bases lay between the germline ends. The germline V gene has CDR1 LGHDT and CDR2 YNNKEL (reference sequence). The CDR3 nucleotides read TGTGCCAGCAGCCAAGGGGTCGGTAGTCGAGGGGAGCTGTTTTTT. It yields the protein CASSQGVGSRGELFF.

At least ten counts were recorded for this clonotype. This chain links TRBV9 with TRBJ2-1; TRBD2 matches 12 bases. Germline lookup yields CDR1 SGDLS and CDR2 YYNGEE. The CDR3 loop spans 15 amino acids. Trimming removed 6 bases from V and 2 bases from J; junction bases left unmatched: 3. The CDR3 loop is CASNLAGGPYNEQFF. CDR3 DNA: TGTGCCAGCAACCTAGCGGGAGGGCCCTACAATGAGCAGTTCTTC.

The sample holds many counts of this clonotype. CDR3 protein: CSVARLSTDTQYF. CDR3 DNA sequence: TGCAGCGTGGCACGGCTTAGCACAGATACGCAGTATTTT. V and J are TRBV29-1 and TRBJ2-3, with D uncertain. V shed 6 bases and J shed 0 bases, with 10 bases lying between them. Per germline, CDR1 SQVTM and CDR2 ANQGSEA. The CDR3 totals 13 residues.

The chain links TRBV11-2 to TRBJ2-1, with a tentative D call TRBD2 (6 bases). The V end was cut by 1 base, the J end by 8 bases, with 18 bases between. The length of the CDR3 is 16 residues. Germline V gene lookup returns CDR1 SGHAT and CDR2 FQNNGV. CDR3 protein: CASSLGEAGWLDEQFF. The CDR3 bases are TGTGCCAGCAGCTTAGGGGAGGCGGGGTGGTTGGATGAGCAGTTCTTC.

The chain uses TRBV9 and TRBJ2-1; TRBD2 matches 11 bases. The germline CDR1 and CDR2 sequences are SGDLS and YYNGEE. The junction had 16 bases not matched to a gene; V was cut back by 5 bases and J by 9 bases. The length of the CDR3 is 17 residues. CDR3 loop: CASRQLGLAGPFAEQFF. The CDR3 coding sequence is TGTGCCAGCAGGCAGCTCGGACTAGCGGGTCCCTTTGCTGAGCAGTTCTTC.

This clonotype was found a few times. The chain recombines TRBV20-1 with TRBJ1-5, with 10 bases fitting TRBD1. Trimming removed 0 bases from V and 1 base from J; junction bases left unmatched: 3. The CDR3 length is 16 residues. From germline, CDR1 is DFQATT and CDR2 SNEGSKA (reference sequence). This chain's CDR3 is CSARDRQGASNQPQHF. CDR3 sequence (DNA): TGCAGTGCTAGAGACAGACAGGGGGCGAGCAATCAGCCCCAGCATTTT.

This clonotype appeared many times. The chain couples TRBV10-3 to TRBJ2-3, with 9 bases aligning to TRBD2. This CDR3 has 13 residues. V shed 2 bases, J shed 9 bases, and the junction held 3 bases outside the gene matches. Germline loops: CDR1 ENHRY, CDR2 SYGVKD. CDR3 DNA sequence: TGTGCCATCAGTGAGGGAACTAGCGGGACGCAGTATTTT. This translates into CAISEGTSGTQYF.

This clonotype was counted ten times or more. The V call is TRBV7-2, the J call TRBJ2-5, with D perhaps matching TRBD1 (5 bases). Germline-derived CDR1 and CDR2 are SGHTA and FQGNSA. The V end lost 1 base, the J end lost 2 bases, and 11 bases lay between the germline ends. The CDR3 runs 15 residues. CDR3 coding DNA: TGTGCCAGCAGCTTAGAGGTGACAGAACAAGAGACCCAGTACTTC. Translating gives CASSLEVTEQETQYF.

In its sample, this clonotype was seen many times. The chain combines TRBV18 with TRBJ1-1; 11 bases match TRBD1. The ends lost 4 bases at V and 5 bases at J; junction bases unmatched: 6. Germline loops: CDR1 KGHSH, CDR2 LQKENI. This CDR3 comprises 15 residues. The CDR3 region has the DNA TGTGCCAGCTCACAAAGGGACAGGGGGATTACTGAAGCTTTCTTT. This sequence encodes CASSQRDRGITEAFF.

The chain employs TRBV9 and TRBJ2-1; 11 bases align to TRBD2. The CDR3 sequence is 16 residues long. V lost 5 bases to trimming and J lost 3 bases; unmatched junction nucleotides: 7. Germline V gene lookup returns CDR1 SGDLS and CDR2 YYNGEE. The CDR3 DNA follows: TGTGCCAGCAGTGAAACGGGACTAGCGGTCTACAATGAGCAGTTCTTC. This sequence encodes CASSETGLAVYNEQFF. The complete variable domain, with remaining parts taken from reference TRBV9 and TRBJ2-1, reads DSGVTQTPKHLITATGQRVTLRCSPRSGDLSVYWYQQSLDQGLQFLIQYYNGEERAKGNILERFSAQQFPDLHSELNLSSLELGDSALYFCASSETGLAVYNEQFFGPGTRLTVL.

CDR3 sequence (DNA): TGCGCCAGCAGTCTGACCGGGACAGAGTATGGCTACACCTTC. This codes for CASSLTGTEYGYTF. The rearrangement links TRBV4-1 to TRBJ1-2; 7 nucleotides align to TRBD1. CDR3 length equals 14 residues. V shed 6 bases and J 5 bases; nucleotides not matched to a gene: 9. CDR1 MGHRA and CDR2 YSYEKL come from the germline V gene.

In its sample, this clonotype was seen a few times. The rearrangement uses TRBV24-1 and TRBJ2-2; possible D gene TRBD2, 6 bases. The CDR3 has 14 amino acids. CDR1 and CDR2 from the germline V gene are KGHDR and SFDVKD. The V end lost 3 bases, the J end lost 6 bases, and 10 bases lay between the germline ends. CDR3 DNA sequence: TGTGCCACCAGTGATGCTGCTAGCGCCGGGGAGCTGTTTTTT. Protein product: CATSDAASAGELFF.

The rearrangement joins TRBV30 to TRBJ1-2, with 7 positions matching TRBD1. The CDR3 is 12 residues long. Germline CDR1 and CDR2: GTSNPN and SVGIG (reference sequence). The CDR3: CAHNRGDYGYTF. DNA of the CDR3: TGTGCACATAACAGGGGTGACTATGGCTACACCTTC.

This clonotype was detected many times. The chain couples TRBV27 to TRBJ2-3; D gene uncertain. The V gene lost 3 bases and the J gene lost 2 bases, with 15 bases spanning the gap. Germline values: CDR1 MNHEY, CDR2 SMNVEV (reference sequence). The CDR3 sequence is 16 residues long. CDR3 nucleotides: TGTGCCAGCAGTTTCTGGTTGCCCAAGCTCACAGATACGCAGTATTTT. It is translated as CASSFWLPKLTDTQYF.

The chain combines TRBV29-1 with TRBJ1-1; tentative D call: TRBD1 (5 bases). With 4 bases removed from V and 4 bases from J, the gap between germline ends came to 10 bases. Germline V CDR1 and CDR2: SQVTM, ANQGSEA. The CDR3 totals 12 residues. This CDR3 reads CSVALGGTEAFF. In DNA, the CDR3 is TGCAGCGTTGCGTTGGGGGGCACTGAAGCTTTCTTT.